This T cell receptor beta chain is drawn from a study of blood T cell repertoires in COVID-19. Which cohort a participant joined came from the clinical history participants gave. V shed 4 bases, J shed 2 bases, and the junction held 4 bases outside the gene matches. The CDR3 extends over 14 amino acids. Germline assignment: CDR1 SGDLS and CDR2 YYNGEE. Profiled with immunoSEQ multiplex PCR; TCRdb holds only in-frame clones, not every one. The sample lists 150,000 to 200,000 clones; 75% to 90% were seen once. The clonotype was recovered from a man aged 70 or older who had been exposed to COVID-19. This rearrangement joins TRBV9 to TRBJ2-3; 7 bases are shared with TRBD2. Sequenced material: PBMCs or T cells enriched from blood (not recorded which). The CDR3 DNA reads as TGTGCCAGCAGCCCCGGGACTAACACAGATACGCAGTATTTT. Residues: CASSPGTNTDTQYF.